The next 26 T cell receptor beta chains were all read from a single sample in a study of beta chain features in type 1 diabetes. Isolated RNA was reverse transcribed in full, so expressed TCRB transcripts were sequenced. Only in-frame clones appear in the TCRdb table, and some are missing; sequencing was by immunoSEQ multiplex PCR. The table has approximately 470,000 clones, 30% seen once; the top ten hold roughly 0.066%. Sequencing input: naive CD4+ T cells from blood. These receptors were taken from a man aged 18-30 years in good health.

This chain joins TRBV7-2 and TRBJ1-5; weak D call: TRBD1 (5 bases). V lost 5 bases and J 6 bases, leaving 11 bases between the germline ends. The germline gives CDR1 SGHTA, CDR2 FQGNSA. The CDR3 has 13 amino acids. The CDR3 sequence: CASSLRVGQPQHF. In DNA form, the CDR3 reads TGTGCCAGCAGCCTCAGGGTTGGTCAGCCCCAGCATTTT.

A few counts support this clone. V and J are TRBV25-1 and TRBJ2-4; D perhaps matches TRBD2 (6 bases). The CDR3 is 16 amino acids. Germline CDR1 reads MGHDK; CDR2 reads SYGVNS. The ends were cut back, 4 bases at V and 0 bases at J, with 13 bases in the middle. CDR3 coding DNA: TGTGCCAGCAGTGCCCCCGGGGGTTTAGCCAAAAACATTCAGTACTTC. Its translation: CASSAPGGLAKNIQYF.

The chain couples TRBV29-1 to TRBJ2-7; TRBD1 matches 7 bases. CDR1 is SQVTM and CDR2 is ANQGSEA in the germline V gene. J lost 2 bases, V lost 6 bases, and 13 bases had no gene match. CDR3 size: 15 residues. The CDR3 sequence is CSVRRQGEPTYEQYF. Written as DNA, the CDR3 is TGCAGCGTCCGGAGACAGGGTGAGCCCACCTACGAGCAGTACTTC.

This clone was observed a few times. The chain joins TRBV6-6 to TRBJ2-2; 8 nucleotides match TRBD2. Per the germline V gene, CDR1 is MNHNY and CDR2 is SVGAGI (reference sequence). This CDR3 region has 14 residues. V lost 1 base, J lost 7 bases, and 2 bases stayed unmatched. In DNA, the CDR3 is TGTGCCAGCAGTTACTTGCGGGAGGTCGGGGAGCTGTTTTTT. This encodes CASSYLREVGELFF.

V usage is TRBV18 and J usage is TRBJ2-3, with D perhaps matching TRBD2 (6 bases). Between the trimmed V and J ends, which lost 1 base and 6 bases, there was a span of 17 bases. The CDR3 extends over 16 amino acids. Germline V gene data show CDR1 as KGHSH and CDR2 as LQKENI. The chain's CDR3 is CASSPRDAGREDTQYF. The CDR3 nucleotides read TGTGCCAGCTCACCACGAGACGCCGGACGGGAGGATACGCAGTATTTT.

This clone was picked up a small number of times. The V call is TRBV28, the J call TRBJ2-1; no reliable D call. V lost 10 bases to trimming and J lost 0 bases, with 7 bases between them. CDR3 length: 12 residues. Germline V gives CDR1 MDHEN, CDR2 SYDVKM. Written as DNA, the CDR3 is TGTGCCACCTTGAGCTCCTACAATGAGCAGTTCTTC. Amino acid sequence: CATLSSYNEQFF.

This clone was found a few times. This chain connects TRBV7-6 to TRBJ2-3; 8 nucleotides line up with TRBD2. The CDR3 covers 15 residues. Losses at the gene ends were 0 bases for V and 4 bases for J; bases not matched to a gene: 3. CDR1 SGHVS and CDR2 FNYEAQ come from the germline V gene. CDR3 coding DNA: TGTGCCAGCAGCTTAGCTAGCGGGAAGGCAGATACGCAGTATTTT. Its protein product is CASSLASGKADTQYF.

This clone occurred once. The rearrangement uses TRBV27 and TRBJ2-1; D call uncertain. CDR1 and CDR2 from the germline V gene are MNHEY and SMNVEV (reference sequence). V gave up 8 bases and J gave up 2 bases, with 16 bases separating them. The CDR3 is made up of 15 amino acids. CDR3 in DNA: TGTGCCAGCGCGGAGCTGGGTAAGGCCTACAATGAGCAGTTCTTC. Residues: CASAELGKAYNEQFF.

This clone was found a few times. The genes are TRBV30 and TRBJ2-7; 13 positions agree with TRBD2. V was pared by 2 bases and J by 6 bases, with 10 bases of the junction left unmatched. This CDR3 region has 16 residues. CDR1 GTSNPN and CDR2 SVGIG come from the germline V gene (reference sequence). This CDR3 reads CAWSPRLAGGSGEQYF. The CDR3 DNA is TGTGCCTGGAGTCCCAGACTAGCGGGAGGAAGCGGCGAGCAGTACTTC.

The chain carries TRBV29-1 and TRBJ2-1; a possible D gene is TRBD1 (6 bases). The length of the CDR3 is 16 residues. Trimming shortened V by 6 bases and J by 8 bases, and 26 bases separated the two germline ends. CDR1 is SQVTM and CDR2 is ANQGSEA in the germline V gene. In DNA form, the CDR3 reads TGCAGCGTCCGAGGGTCTAGCCAACGAGGGGGTGATGAGCAGTTCTTC. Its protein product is CSVRGSSQRGGDEQFF.

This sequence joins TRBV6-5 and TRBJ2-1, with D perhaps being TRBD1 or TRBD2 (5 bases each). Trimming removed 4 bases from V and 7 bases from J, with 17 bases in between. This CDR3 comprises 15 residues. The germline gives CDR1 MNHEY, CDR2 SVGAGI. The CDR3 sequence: CASSSTRLWGNEQFF. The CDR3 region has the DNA TGTGCCAGCAGTTCGACTCGGCTCTGGGGGAATGAGCAGTTCTTC.

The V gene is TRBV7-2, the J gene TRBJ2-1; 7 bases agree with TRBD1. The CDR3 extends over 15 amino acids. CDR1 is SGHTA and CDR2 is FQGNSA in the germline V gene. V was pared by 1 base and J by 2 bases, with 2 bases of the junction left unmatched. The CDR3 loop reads CASSLGGQPYNEQFF. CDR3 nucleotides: TGTGCCAGCAGCTTAGGGGGACAGCCCTACAATGAGCAGTTCTTC.

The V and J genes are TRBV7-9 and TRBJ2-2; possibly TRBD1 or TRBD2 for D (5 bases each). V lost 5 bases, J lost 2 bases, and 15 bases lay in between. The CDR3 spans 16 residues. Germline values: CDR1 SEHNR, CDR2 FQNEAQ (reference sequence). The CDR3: CASSRLPGRNTGELFF. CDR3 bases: TGTGCCAGCAGCCGACTCCCGGGACGAAACACCGGGGAGCTGTTTTTT.

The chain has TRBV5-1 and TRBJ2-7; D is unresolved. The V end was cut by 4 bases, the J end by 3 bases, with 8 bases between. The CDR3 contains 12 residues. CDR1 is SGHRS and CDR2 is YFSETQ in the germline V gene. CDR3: CASSADLYEQYF. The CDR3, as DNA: TGCGCCAGCAGCGCGGACCTCTACGAGCAGTACTTC.

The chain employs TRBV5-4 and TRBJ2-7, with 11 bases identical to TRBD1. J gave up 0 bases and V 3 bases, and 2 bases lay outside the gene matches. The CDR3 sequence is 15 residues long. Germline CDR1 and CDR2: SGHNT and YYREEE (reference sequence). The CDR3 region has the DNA TGTGCCAGCAGCTATGGGACAGGGGGCTCCTACGAGCAGTACTTC. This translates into CASSYGTGGSYEQYF.

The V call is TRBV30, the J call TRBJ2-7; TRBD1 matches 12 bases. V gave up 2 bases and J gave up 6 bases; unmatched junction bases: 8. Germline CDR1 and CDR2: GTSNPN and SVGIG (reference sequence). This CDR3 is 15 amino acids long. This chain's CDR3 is CAWSMIRDRGLEQYF. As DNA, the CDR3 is TGTGCCTGGAGTATGATCCGGGACAGGGGGCTCGAGCAGTACTTC.

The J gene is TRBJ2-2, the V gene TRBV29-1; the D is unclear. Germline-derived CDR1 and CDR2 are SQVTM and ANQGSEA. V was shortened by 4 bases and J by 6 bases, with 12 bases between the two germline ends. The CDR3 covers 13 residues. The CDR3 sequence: CSVGLSWPGELFF. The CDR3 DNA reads TGCAGCGTTGGCCTTAGCTGGCCCGGGGAGCTGTTTTTT.

CDR3 DNA sequence: TGTGCCAGCAGCTTAGGATGGGGAAATGAGCAGTTCTTC. This codes for CASSLGWGNEQFF. The rearrangement links TRBV11-2 to TRBJ2-1; D not certain. Trimming took off 1 base at V and 7 bases at J, with 8 bases between the two ends. Germline values: CDR1 SGHAT, CDR2 FQNNGV. The CDR3 extends over 13 amino acids.

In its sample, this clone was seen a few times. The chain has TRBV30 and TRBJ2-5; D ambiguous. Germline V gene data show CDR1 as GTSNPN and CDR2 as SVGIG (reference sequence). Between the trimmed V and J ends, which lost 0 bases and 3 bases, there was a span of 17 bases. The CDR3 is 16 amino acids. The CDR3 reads CAWSVPTGQWKETQYF. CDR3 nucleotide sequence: TGTGCCTGGAGTGTACCCACGGGCCAGTGGAAAGAGACCCAGTACTTC. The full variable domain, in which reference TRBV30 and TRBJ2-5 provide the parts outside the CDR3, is SQTIHQWPATLVQPVGSPLSLECTVEGTSNPNLYWYRQAAGRGLQLLFYSVGIGQISSEVPQNLSASRPQDRQFILSSKKLLLSDSGFYLCAWSVPTGQWKETQYFGPGTRLLVL.

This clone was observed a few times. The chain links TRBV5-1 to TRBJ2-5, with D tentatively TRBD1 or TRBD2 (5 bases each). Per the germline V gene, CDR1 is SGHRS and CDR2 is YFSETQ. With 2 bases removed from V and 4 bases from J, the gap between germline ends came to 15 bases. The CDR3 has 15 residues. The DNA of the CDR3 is TGCGCCAGCAGCTTACCGGAAACTAGGGGAGAGACCCAGTACTTC. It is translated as CASSLPETRGETQYF.

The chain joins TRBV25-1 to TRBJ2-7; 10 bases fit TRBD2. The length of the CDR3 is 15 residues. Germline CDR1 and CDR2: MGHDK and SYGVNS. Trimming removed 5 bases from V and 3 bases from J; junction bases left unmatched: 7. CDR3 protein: CASSPWSGRVYEQYF. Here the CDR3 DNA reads TGTGCCAGCAGTCCATGGAGCGGGAGGGTCTACGAGCAGTACTTC.

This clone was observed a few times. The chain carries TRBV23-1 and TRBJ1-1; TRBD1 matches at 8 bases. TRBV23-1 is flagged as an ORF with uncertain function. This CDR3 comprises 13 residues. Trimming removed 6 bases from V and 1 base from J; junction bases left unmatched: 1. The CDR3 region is CASRGQGNTEAFF. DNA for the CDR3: TGCGCCAGCAGAGGACAGGGGAACACTGAAGCTTTCTTT.

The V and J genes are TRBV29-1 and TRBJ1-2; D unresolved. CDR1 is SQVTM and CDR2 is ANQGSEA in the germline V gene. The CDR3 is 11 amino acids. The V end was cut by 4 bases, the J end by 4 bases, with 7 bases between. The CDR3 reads CSVAQTYGYTF. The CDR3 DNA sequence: TGCAGCGTTGCCCAGACCTATGGCTACACCTTC.

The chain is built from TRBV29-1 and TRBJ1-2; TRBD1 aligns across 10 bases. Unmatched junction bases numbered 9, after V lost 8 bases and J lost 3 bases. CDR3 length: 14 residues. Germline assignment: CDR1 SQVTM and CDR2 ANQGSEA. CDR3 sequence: CSYGQGVGDYGYTF. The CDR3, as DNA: TGCAGCTACGGACAGGGGGTAGGCGACTATGGCTACACCTTC.

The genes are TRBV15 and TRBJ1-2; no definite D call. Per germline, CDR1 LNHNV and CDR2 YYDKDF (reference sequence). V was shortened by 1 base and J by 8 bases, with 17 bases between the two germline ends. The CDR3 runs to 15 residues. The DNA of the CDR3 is TGTGCCACCAGCAGAGTTTTCCCAGGCAACGGCGGCTACACCTTC. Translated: CATSRVFPGNGGYTF.

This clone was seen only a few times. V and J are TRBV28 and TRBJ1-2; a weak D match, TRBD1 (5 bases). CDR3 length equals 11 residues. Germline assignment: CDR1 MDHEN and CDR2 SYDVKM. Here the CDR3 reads CASRQNYGYTF. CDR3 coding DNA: TGTGCTTCTAGACAGAACTATGGCTACACCTTC.